The 27 T cell receptor beta chains given below trace back to one sample, sequenced in a study of blood T cell repertoires in COVID-19. Sequencing used immunoSEQ multiplex PCR; TCRdb keeps in-frame clones, though not all of them. The sample has about 200,000 clones, 70% to 90% seen once; the top ten hold roughly 2%. Input material: peripheral blood. Receptors originate from a woman between 50 and 59 years old with acute or convalescent COVID-19.

This chain links TRBV4-1 with TRBJ1-1, with D unclear. The CDR3 is 14 amino acids. Between the trimmed V and J ends, which lost 1 base and 1 base, there was a span of 7 bases. From germline, CDR1 is MGHRA and CDR2 YSYEKL. CDR3: CASSQGRGNTEAFF. The DNA for the CDR3 is TGCGCCAGCAGCCAAGGACGGGGGAACACTGAAGCTTTCTTT.

CDR3 bases: TGCAGCGCGACCAGGACTAAAATGAACACTGAAGCTTTCTTT. Residues: CSATRTKMNTEAFF. This chain connects TRBV29-1 to TRBJ1-1; no clear D gene. Deletions cut 7 bases from V and 0 bases from J, with 15 bases between. This CDR3 has 14 amino acids. Germline V lookup: CDR1 SQVTM, CDR2 ANQGSEA.

The chain employs TRBV18 and TRBJ1-2; 11 nucleotides agree with TRBD1. Germline-derived CDR1 and CDR2 are KGHSH and LQKENI. The CDR3 loop spans 14 amino acids. The J segment lost 7 bases and the V segment lost 4 bases, leaving 5 bases of the junction unmatched. The CDR3 reads CASSRGQGAGGYTF. DNA for the CDR3: TGTGCCAGCTCACGAGGACAGGGGGCCGGTGGCTACACCTTC. Variable domain in full (rest from reference TRBV18 and TRBJ1-2): NAGVMQNPRHLVRRRGQEARLRCSPMKGHSHVYWYRQLPEEGLKFMVYLQKENIIDESGMPKERFSAEFPKEGPSILRIQQVVRGDSAAYFCASSRGQGAGGYTFGSGTRLTVV.

This clone came up a few times. CDR3 in amino acids: CASSLGLKGKGDGYTF. The CDR3 nucleotides read TGTGCCAGCAGCTTGGGGCTCAAGGGAAAAGGGGATGGCTACACCTTC. This rearrangement joins TRBV5-6 to TRBJ1-2; perhaps TRBD1 as D (5 bases). The CDR3 spans 16 residues. The V gene's germline CDR1 is SGHDT and CDR2 YYEEEE. V lost 0 bases, J lost 6 bases, and 18 bases lay in between. The full variable domain, its missing parts supplied by reference TRBV5-6 and TRBJ1-2, is DAGVTQSPTHLIKTRGQQVTLRCSPKSGHDTVSWYQQALGQGPQFIFQYYEEEERQRGNFPDRFSGHQFPNYSSELNVNALLLGDSALYLCASSLGLKGKGDGYTFGSGTRLTVV.

The rearrangement links TRBV5-1 to TRBJ2-1; 13 bases are a match to TRBD2. J lost 2 bases, V lost 5 bases, and 7 bases had no gene match. This CDR3 has 17 residues. Per germline, CDR1 SGHRS and CDR2 YFSETQ. In nucleotides, the CDR3 is TGCGCCAGCAGGCCGGGACTAGCGGGATTTGCCTACAATGAGCAGTTCTTC. This translates into CASRPGLAGFAYNEQFF.

This clone has only one observation. The V and J genes are TRBV29-1 and TRBJ1-2; D is ambiguous. V lost 0 bases and J lost 5, with 16 bases in between. CDR3 length: 15 amino acids. The germline gives CDR1 SQVTM, CDR2 ANQGSEA. CDR3 in amino acids: CSVEESGVGLYGYTF. The CDR3 DNA is TGCAGCGTTGAAGAGAGCGGGGTAGGTCTATATGGCTACACCTTC.

The chain joins TRBV19 to TRBJ2-2; TRBD1 is a possible D gene (6 bases). Trimming removed 5 bases from V and 7 bases from J, with 14 bases in between. Germline V gene sequence: CDR1 LNHDA, CDR2 SQIVND (reference sequence). This CDR3 region has 14 residues. CDR3 residues: CASSGNRDVGELFF. As DNA, the CDR3 is TGTGCCAGTAGTGGGAACAGGGACGTCGGGGAGCTGTTTTTT.

The CDR3 DNA reads as TGCGCCAGCAGCCAGGAGCGGGAGTTCCCCAATGAGCAGTTCTTC. Protein product: CASSQEREFPNEQFF. The chain joins TRBV4-3 to TRBJ2-1, with 8 bases identical to TRBD2. This CDR3 is 15 amino acids long. Germline assignment: CDR1 LGHNA and CDR2 YSLEER. V lost 3 bases and J lost 6; bases outside the gene matches: 7.

CDR3 region: CATSGAGEDTDTQYF. The CDR3, as DNA: TGTGCCACCAGCGGGGCAGGGGAAGACACAGATACGCAGTATTTT. This chain connects TRBV10-3 to TRBJ2-3; maybe TRBD2 (7 bases). Germline V gives CDR1 ENHRY, CDR2 SYGVKD. Trimming left V 10 bases short and J 2 bases short, with 19 bases between. CDR3 size: 15 residues.

There are a few counts of this clone. This specimen includes other DNA sequences encoding the same CDR3. The chain carries TRBV7-9 and TRBJ1-4; 8 nucleotides align to TRBD1. The CDR3 extends over 13 amino acids. The germline V gene has CDR1 SEHNR and CDR2 FQNEAQ (reference sequence). V shed 6 bases, J shed 8 bases, and the junction held 5 bases outside the gene matches. The CDR3, as DNA: TGTGCCAGCAGTCTGACAGGGGAAGAAAAACTGTTTTTT. Amino acids: CASSLTGEEKLFF.

The chain uses TRBV6-2 or TRBV6-3 and TRBJ2-3, with TRBD2 matching 12 bases. This CDR3 comprises 15 residues. Germline values: CDR1 MNHEY, CDR2 SVGEGT. V shed 5 bases, J shed 5 bases, and the junction held 5 bases outside the gene matches. Written as DNA, the CDR3 is TGTGCCAGCAGTCTTTGGACTAGCGGGGTAGATACGCAGTATTTT. It encodes CASSLWTSGVDTQYF.

The J gene is TRBJ1-5, the V gene TRBV7-2; D perhaps matches TRBD1 (5 bases). The CDR3 is 19 residues long. V was cut by 5 bases and J by 0 bases, with 23 bases left in between. Germline V lookup: CDR1 SGHTA, CDR2 FQGNSA. The CDR3 DNA sequence: TGTGCCAGCAGCGTCGCCTTGACAGTGGGTGGCCATAGCAATCAGCCCCAGCATTTT. Translating it yields CASSVALTVGGHSNQPQHF.

The gene calls are TRBV19 and TRBJ1-2; D is undetermined. V lost 2 bases and J lost 4, with 11 bases in between. Germline assignment: CDR1 LNHDA and CDR2 SQIVND (reference sequence). The CDR3 runs to 14 residues. CDR3 sequence reads: CASSIQARRYGYTF. CDR3 coding DNA: TGTGCCAGTAGTATACAGGCCCGTCGCTATGGCTACACCTTC.

The chain has TRBV14 and TRBJ1-2; D not resolved. Trimming removed 3 bases at V and 7 bases at J, with 12 bases between. This CDR3 is built from 13 residues. Germline V gives CDR1 SGHDN, CDR2 FVKESK. The CDR3 nucleotides are TGTGCCAGCAGCCAGACTATGGACCTTGGCTACACCTTC. This translates into CASSQTMDLGYTF.

The V and J genes are TRBV18 and TRBJ2-1, with unresolved D. Germline values: CDR1 KGHSH, CDR2 LQKENI. V lost 3 bases and J 6 bases, leaving 18 bases between the germline ends. CDR3 length: 16 residues. In DNA, the CDR3 is TGTGCCAGCTCACCGCTTGATAATCGGCTAGTCAATGAGCAGTTCTTC. Amino acid sequence: CASSPLDNRLVNEQFF.

The gene calls are TRBV29-1 and TRBJ1-1, with D possibly TRBD1 on 6 matching bases. The length of the CDR3 is 11 residues. V was pared by 3 bases and J by 10 bases, with 12 bases between. Germline CDR1 and CDR2: SQVTM and ANQGSEA. The CDR3 is CSVDMDSGAFF. CDR3 nucleotides: TGCAGCGTTGACATGGACAGTGGAGCTTTCTTT.

The gene calls are TRBV11-2 and TRBJ1-1; the D gene is possibly TRBD1 (5 bases). CDR1 SGHAT and CDR2 FQNNGV come from the germline V gene. This CDR3 is built from 14 residues. Trimming cost V 5 bases and J 1 base, with 11 bases left between them. The CDR3 DNA sequence: TGTGCCAGCAGCCAGGACAACCCGAACACTGAAGCTTTCTTT. It specifies CASSQDNPNTEAFF. The entire variable domain, with the rest obtained from reference TRBV11-2 and TRBJ1-1, is as follows: EAGVAQSPRYKIIEKRQSVAFWCNPISGHATLYWYQQILGQGPKLLIQFQNNGVVDDSQLPKDRFSAERLKGVDSTLKIQPAKLEDSAVYLCASSQDNPNTEAFFGQGTRLTVV.

The rearrangement links TRBV9 to TRBJ1-1; D is ambiguous. The ends were cut back, 4 bases at V and 5 bases at J, with 15 bases in the middle. This CDR3 has 14 amino acids. CDR1 is SGDLS, CDR2 YYNGEE, per germline. The CDR3 region is CASSQQYETTEAFF. The CDR3 coding sequence is TGTGCCAGCAGCCAACAGTACGAGACGACTGAAGCTTTCTTT. Using reference TRBV9 and TRBJ1-1 for the parts outside the CDR3, the full variable domain is DSGVTQTPKHLITATGQRVTLRCSPRSGDLSVYWYQQSLDQGLQFLIQYYNGEERAKGNILERFSAQQFPDLHSELNLSSLELGDSALYFCASSQQYETTEAFFGQGTRLTVV.

V gene TRBV9 combines with J gene TRBJ1-3; TRBD1 might be the D (5 bases). CDR1 is SGDLS, CDR2 YYNGEE, per germline. V was shortened by 3 bases and J by 0 bases, with 10 bases between the two germline ends. The CDR3 has 15 amino acids. CDR3 residues: CASSDRPFSGNTIYF. The CDR3, as DNA: TGTGCCAGCAGCGACAGGCCGTTCTCTGGAAACACCATATATTTT.

The chain combines TRBV19 with TRBJ2-3, with D possibly TRBD1 on 5 matching bases. Trimming stripped 6 bases from V and 6 bases from J, with 19 bases between. Germline assignment: CDR1 LNHDA and CDR2 SQIVND (reference sequence). The CDR3 has 15 amino acids. The CDR3 spells CASSKGSDNPDTQYF. In DNA, the CDR3 is TGTGCCAGTAGCAAGGGGTCGGACAACCCGGATACGCAGTATTTT. The full variable domain, rest sourced from reference TRBV19 and TRBJ2-3, is DGGITQSPKYLFRKEGQNVTLSCEQNLNHDAMYWYRQDPGQGLRLIYYSQIVNDFQKGDIAEGYSVSREKKESFPLTVTSAQKNPTAFYLCASSKGSDNPDTQYFGPGTRLTVL.

This clone showed up just once. The V gene is TRBV3-1 (or the pseudogene TRBV3-2), the J gene TRBJ1-4, with 9 bases that match TRBD1. J was trimmed by 8 bases and V by 3 bases; bases with no gene match: 10. The CDR3 consists of 16 residues. Germline CDR1 is LGHDT and CDR2 is YNNKEL (reference sequence). CDR3 in amino acids: CASSQAGTGIEEKLFF. CDR3 bases: TGTGCCAGCAGCCAGGCCGGGACAGGGATAGAAGAAAAACTGTTTTTT.

The V call is TRBV7-8, the J call TRBJ1-2; D might be TRBD1 (5 bases). CDR3 length: 15 amino acids. CDR1 and CDR2 from the germline V gene are SGHVS and FQNEAQ. V lost 4 bases and J 8 bases, leaving 20 bases between the germline ends. The CDR3 nucleotides are TGTGCCAGCAGCTCGTCCCCGGGACCGGAGGGAGGCTACACCTTC. Protein product: CASSSSPGPEGGYTF. Drawing the rest from reference TRBV7-8 and TRBJ1-2, the complete variable domain is GAGVSQSPRYKVAKRGQDVALRCDPISGHVSLFWYQQALGQGPEFLTYFQNEAQLDKSGLPSDRFFAERPEGSVSTLKIQRTQQEDSAVYLCASSSSPGPEGGYTFGSGTRLTVV.

This clone was recorded only once. The rearrangement uses TRBV19 and TRBJ2-7; the match to TRBD1 covers 10 bases. J gave up 3 bases and V 0 bases, and 8 bases lay outside the gene matches. Germline V gene sequence: CDR1 LNHDA, CDR2 SQIVND (reference sequence). This CDR3 has 17 amino acids. The CDR3 loop reads CASSIEIQGQGLYEQYF. The CDR3 DNA reads as TGTGCCAGTAGTATAGAAATCCAGGGACAGGGGCTCTACGAGCAGTACTTC. The whole variable domain, remainder taken from reference TRBV19 and TRBJ2-7, is DGGITQSPKYLFRKEGQNVTLSCEQNLNHDAMYWYRQDPGQGLRLIYYSQIVNDFQKGDIAEGYSVSREKKESFPLTVTSAQKNPTAFYLCASSIEIQGQGLYEQYFGPGTRLTVT.

This chain joins TRBV7-2 and TRBJ1-5; TRBD1 agrees at 7 bases. CDR1 and CDR2 from the germline V gene are SGHTA and FQGNSA. V dropped 5 bases and J dropped 0; count of bases not matched to a gene: 4. CDR3 length: 15 residues. The CDR3 loop is CASSRTGFSNQPQHF. As DNA, the CDR3 is TGTGCCAGCAGCAGGACAGGATTTAGCAATCAGCCCCAGCATTTT.

This chain links TRBV9 with TRBJ1-6; no clear D. There are 12 residues in the CDR3. With 3 bases removed from V and 15 bases from J, the gap between germline ends came to 13 bases. The germline CDR1 and CDR2 sequences are SGDLS and YYNGEE. The CDR3 DNA reads TGTGCCAGCAGCGCGGAGACGGGTCACCTCCACTTT. Translating it yields CASSAETGHLHF.

This chain uses TRBV29-1 with TRBJ2-3; 8 nucleotides match TRBD2. The CDR3 length is 12 residues. V shed 4 bases and J 11 bases; nucleotides not matched to a gene: 8. Per germline, CDR1 SQVTM and CDR2 ANQGSEA. CDR3 nucleotides: TGCAGCGTTGTAGGACTAGCCCCTTGGCAGTATTTT. As protein: CSVVGLAPWQYF.

The V call is TRBV12-3 or TRBV12-4, the J call TRBJ1-1; weak D call: TRBD1 (5 bases). V shed 2 bases and J shed 3 bases, with 7 bases lying between them. This CDR3 contains 13 residues. CDR3 region: CASSLLRDTEAFF. In DNA form, the CDR3 reads TGTGCCAGCAGTTTACTCAGGGACACTGAAGCTTTCTTT.